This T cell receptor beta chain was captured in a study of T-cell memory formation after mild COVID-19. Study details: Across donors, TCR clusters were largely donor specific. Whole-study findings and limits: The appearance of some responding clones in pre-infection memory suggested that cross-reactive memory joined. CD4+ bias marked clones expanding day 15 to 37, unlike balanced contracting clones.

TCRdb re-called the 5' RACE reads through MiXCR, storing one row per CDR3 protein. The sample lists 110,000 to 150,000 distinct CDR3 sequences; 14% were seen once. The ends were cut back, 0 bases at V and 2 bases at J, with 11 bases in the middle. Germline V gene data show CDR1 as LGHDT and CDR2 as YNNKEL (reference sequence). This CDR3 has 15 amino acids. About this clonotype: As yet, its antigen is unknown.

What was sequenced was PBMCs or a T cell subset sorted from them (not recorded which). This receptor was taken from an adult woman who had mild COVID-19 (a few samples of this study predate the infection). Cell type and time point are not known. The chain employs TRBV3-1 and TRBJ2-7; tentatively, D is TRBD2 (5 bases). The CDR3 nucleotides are TGTGCCAGCAGCCAAGAGTCCCCGGGAACCTACGAGCAGTACTTC. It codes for CASSQESPGTYEQYF.